The sequence of this T cell receptor (beta chain) was determined in a study of CD8 T cells in ankylosing spondylitis (dated by TCRdb to between 2016 and 2019). In the study overall: The study set out to find disease-linked TCR variants by profiling T cell receptor beta repertoires in ankylosing spondylitis patients and healthy donors. The full study cohort comprised 25 ankylosing spondylitis patients and 85 to 120 healthy donors. Samples of peripheral blood were taken, and for ankylosing spondylitis patients, synovial fluid was collected as well.

This clonotype showed up just a few times. No antigen is known for it. Base-call qualities are not available, and no considerably larger clone is one nucleotide away. Sequencing took place on an Illumina HiSeq 2500. Quantitative 5'-RACE with molecular barcodes was the method used to prepare the TCR beta libraries. The source study handled its data this way. Disease-linked TCR variants were identified with a new computational method built on a probabilistic model of VDJ rearrangement. Using fastp at Q25 and MiXCR, TCRdb reprocessed the public reads and kept productive beta chains. Identical CDR3 protein sequences are pooled into one entry, listed with their most common genes and DNA. The V and J calls reflect TCRdb's pipeline rather than the authors' work. This sample comprises roughly 260,000 distinct CDR3 sequences, around 18% of them detected only once. The ten top clones hold 7.8% of the sample.

Results and caveats for the whole study, not just this receptor: A TCR beta motif made up of several highly homologous amino acid variants appeared to be characteristic of blood from ankylosing spondylitis patients. The disease-linked clones were reported as significantly enriched in matched synovial fluid samples from ankylosing spondylitis patients. Some of the motif variants had been reported before in the synovial fluid and blood of reactive arthritis patients, a finding that suggests common disease-initiation mechanisms. A CD8+ phenotype was shown by the disease-linked clones, which were found at relatively low frequencies in peripheral blood.

Compared with germline, V lacks 7 bases and J lacks 2 bases; bases without a gene match: 3. The CDR3 holds 14 amino acids from the cysteine to the phenylalanine. Of the read, only the CDR3 DNA is kept; its 42 bases are in frame from base 1. The sequenced sample was blood, either unsorted or a sorted T cell fraction (not recorded which). The chain joins TRBV12-3 or TRBV12-4 to TRBJ2-1, with TRBD1 identical over 9 junction bases. The receptor was derived from a male donor with ankylosing spondylitis or in good health (not recorded which). The CDR3 amino acid sequence is: CASKRDRAYNEQFF. The DNA sequence follows: TGTGCCAGCAAGAGGGACAGGGCCTACAATGAGCAGTTCTTC.